These T cell receptor beta chains were read from a single sample in a study of blood T cells in healthy people across ages. MiXCR was run by TCRdb on the 5' RACE reads, yielding one entry per CDR3 protein. The profile shows over a million distinct CDR3 sequences, about 43% of them singletons. The sample consisted of blood. The receptors stem from a woman under 30 in good health. Both conserved end residues are part of each CDR3. The order of the fields is clone size, V gene, D gene, J gene, CDR3 protein, CDR3 DNA. A D gene is named only where the DNA matches it firmly. Clone size is shown for a subset of rows, as once, few, many or a class of expanded clone.

>NA|TRBV20-1|NA|TRBJ1-1
CSASLGSANTEAFF
TGCAGTGCTAGCCTTGGGTCAGCGAACACTGAAGCTTTCTTT
>NA|TRBV7-2|NA|TRBJ2-3
CASVRDLQDTQYF
TGTGCCAGCGTTAGGGACCTACAGGATACGCAGTATTTT
>NA|TRBV20-1|TRBD1|TRBJ1-2
CSAMIRGKANYGYTF
TGCAGTGCTATGATCAGGGGGAAAGCTAACTATGGCTACACCTTC
>NA|TRBV6-5|TRBD1|TRBJ1-2
CASSNGQGWDGYTF
TGTGCCAGCAGCAACGGACAGGGCTGGGATGGCTACACCTTC
>NA|TRBV4-1|NA|TRBJ1-1
CASSQVSADMNTEAFF
TGCGCCAGCAGCCAAGTGTCAGCAGACATGAACACTGAAGCTTTCTTT
>NA|TRBV5-1|NA|TRBJ2-1
CASRMMDYNEQFF
TGCGCCAGCAGGATGATGGACTACAATGAGCAGTTCTTC
>NA|TRBV25-1|TRBD1|TRBJ2-7
CASSDPTQGVVPYEQYF
TGTGCCAGCAGTGACCCCACACAGGGGGTGGTGCCCTACGAGCAGTACTTC
>NA|TRBV12-3/TRBV12-4|NA|TRBJ2-3
CTSRGGQKFTDTQYF
TGTACCAGCAGGGGGGGACAGAAATTCACAGATACGCAGTATTTT
>NA|TRBV28|TRBD2|TRBJ2-3
CASRAGGLLDTQYF
TGTGCCAGCAGAGCGGGGGGCCTTTTAGATACGCAGTATTTT
>NA|TRBV20-1|NA|TRBJ2-1
CSARDLPLGGNPYNKQFF
TGCAGTGCTAGAGACCTCCCCCTGGGCGGAAATCCCTACAATAAGCAGTTCTTC
>few|TRBV4-1|TRBD2|TRBJ2-1
CASSRGLAGRYNEQFF
TGCGCCAGCAGCCGCGGACTAGCGGGGAGATACAATGAGCAGTTCTTC
>NA|TRBV12-3/TRBV12-4|NA|TRBJ1-5
CASSFNWPQPQHF
TGTGCCAGCAGTTTCAATTGGCCGCAGCCCCAGCATTTT
>few|TRBV4-1|TRBD1|TRBJ2-1
CASSPTGGLGDNEQFF
TGCGCCAGCAGCCCCACAGGGGGACTGGGAGACAATGAGCAGTTCTTC
>NA|TRBV12-3/TRBV12-4|NA|TRBJ1-2
CASSSWESLSRYGYTF
TGTGCCAGCAGTTCCTGGGAGAGTCTCTCGCGCTATGGCTACACCTTC
>once|TRBV9|NA|TRBJ2-1
CASSVAILGGDNEQFF
TGTGCCAGCAGCGTAGCTATTTTGGGCGGGGACAATGAGCAGTTCTTC
>many|TRBV29-1|TRBD1|TRBJ1-2
CSAGGQGDYGYTF
TGCAGCGCCGGGGGACAGGGCGACTATGGCTACACCTTC
>NA|TRBV9|TRBD1|TRBJ1-2
CASSPTGQGVWGYTF
TGTGCCAGCAGCCCAACGGGACAGGGAGTTTGGGGCTACACCTTC
>NA|TRBV20-1|NA|TRBJ2-5
CSARKIAAQETQYF
TGCAGTGCTAGGAAGATAGCGGCCCAAGAGACCCAGTACTTC
>NA|TRBV2|TRBD2|TRBJ2-1
CASGGTSGVHEQFF
TGTGCCAGCGGGGGGACTAGCGGGGTCCACGAGCAGTTCTTC
>few|TRBV20-1|TRBD2|TRBJ2-3
CSARPGTSGRLTDTQYF
TGCAGTGCCCGCCCCGGGACTAGCGGGAGGTTAACTGATACGCAGTATTTT
>NA|TRBV6-5|NA|TRBJ2-5
CASSYFHQGSEQYF
TGTGCCAGCAGTTATTTTCATCAGGGAAGTGAGCAGTACTTC
>few|TRBV14|TRBD2|TRBJ2-1
CASSQKTGLAINEQFF
TGTGCCAGCAGCCAAAAAACTGGACTAGCGATCAATGAGCAGTTCTTC
>NA|TRBV3-1|NA|TRBJ2-5
CASSNRAQETQYF
TGTGCCAGCAGCAATAGGGCCCAAGAGACCCAGTACTTC
>NA|TRBV5-1|NA|TRBJ2-1
CASSLARSFDYNEQFF
TGCGCCAGCAGCTTGGCCCGGTCCTTCGACTACAATGAGCAGTTCTTC
>few|TRBV6-6|NA|TRBJ1-2
CASSPDSGANYGYTF
TGTGCCAGCAGCCCGGACAGTGGAGCTAACTATGGCTACACCTTC
>NA|TRBV20-1|NA|TRBJ1-1
CGARDGAGNTEAFF
TGCGGTGCTAGAGATGGGGCAGGGAACACTGAAGCTTTCTTT
>NA|TRBV6-2/TRBV6-3|NA|TRBJ2-1
CASSAGVDNEQFF
TGTGCCAGCAGTGCAGGGGTGGACAATGAGCAGTTCTTC
>NA|TRBV5-1|NA|TRBJ2-3
CASSLTSPSDTQYF
TGCGCCAGCAGCTTGACCAGCCCCTCAGATACGCAGTATTTT
>few|TRBV6-5|NA|TRBJ2-1
CASTNKGEQFF
TGTGCCAGCACCAACAAGGGTGAGCAGTTCTTC
>few|TRBV6-1|NA|TRBJ2-7
CASAQQGSVNEQYF
TGTGCCAGCGCCCAGCAAGGGTCGGTCAACGAGCAGTACTTC
>few|TRBV12-3/TRBV12-4|NA|TRBJ2-1
CASSRAAGLVRNEQFF
TGTGCCAGCAGTCGCGCGGCGGGGTTAGTAAGGAATGAGCAGTTCTTC
>few|TRBV9|NA|TRBJ2-7
CASSVDRQGGHEQYF
TGTGCCAGCAGCGTAGATCGGCAGGGGGGCCACGAGCAGTACTTC